This T cell receptor (beta chain) was observed in a study of coeliac disease. Whole-study results and caveats: In active celiac disease, intraepithelial and lamina propria TRB and TRG repertoires were less clonal than controls. Most TRB amino acid sequences occurred in only one sample.

On this clone: The target antigen is unknown.

The repertoire was sequenced with immunoSEQ multiplex PCR; TCRdb's copy has only in-frame clones and lacks some. The table includes roughly 760 clones, 67% detected once. This CDR3 comprises 16 residues. Unmatched junction bases numbered 13, after V lost 8 bases and J lost 0 bases. In germline, CDR1 is SNHLY, CDR2 FYNNEI. The sequenced sample was intraepithelial lymphocytes from the gut. The clonotype originates from a woman younger than 45 with active celiac disease. The J gene is TRBJ2-7, the V gene TRBV2; 7 nucleotides match TRBD1. CDR3 bases: TGTGCCAGCGAGGTGATTAGGACAGGACTCTCCTACGAGCAGTACTTC. It is translated as CASEVIRTGLSYEQYF.